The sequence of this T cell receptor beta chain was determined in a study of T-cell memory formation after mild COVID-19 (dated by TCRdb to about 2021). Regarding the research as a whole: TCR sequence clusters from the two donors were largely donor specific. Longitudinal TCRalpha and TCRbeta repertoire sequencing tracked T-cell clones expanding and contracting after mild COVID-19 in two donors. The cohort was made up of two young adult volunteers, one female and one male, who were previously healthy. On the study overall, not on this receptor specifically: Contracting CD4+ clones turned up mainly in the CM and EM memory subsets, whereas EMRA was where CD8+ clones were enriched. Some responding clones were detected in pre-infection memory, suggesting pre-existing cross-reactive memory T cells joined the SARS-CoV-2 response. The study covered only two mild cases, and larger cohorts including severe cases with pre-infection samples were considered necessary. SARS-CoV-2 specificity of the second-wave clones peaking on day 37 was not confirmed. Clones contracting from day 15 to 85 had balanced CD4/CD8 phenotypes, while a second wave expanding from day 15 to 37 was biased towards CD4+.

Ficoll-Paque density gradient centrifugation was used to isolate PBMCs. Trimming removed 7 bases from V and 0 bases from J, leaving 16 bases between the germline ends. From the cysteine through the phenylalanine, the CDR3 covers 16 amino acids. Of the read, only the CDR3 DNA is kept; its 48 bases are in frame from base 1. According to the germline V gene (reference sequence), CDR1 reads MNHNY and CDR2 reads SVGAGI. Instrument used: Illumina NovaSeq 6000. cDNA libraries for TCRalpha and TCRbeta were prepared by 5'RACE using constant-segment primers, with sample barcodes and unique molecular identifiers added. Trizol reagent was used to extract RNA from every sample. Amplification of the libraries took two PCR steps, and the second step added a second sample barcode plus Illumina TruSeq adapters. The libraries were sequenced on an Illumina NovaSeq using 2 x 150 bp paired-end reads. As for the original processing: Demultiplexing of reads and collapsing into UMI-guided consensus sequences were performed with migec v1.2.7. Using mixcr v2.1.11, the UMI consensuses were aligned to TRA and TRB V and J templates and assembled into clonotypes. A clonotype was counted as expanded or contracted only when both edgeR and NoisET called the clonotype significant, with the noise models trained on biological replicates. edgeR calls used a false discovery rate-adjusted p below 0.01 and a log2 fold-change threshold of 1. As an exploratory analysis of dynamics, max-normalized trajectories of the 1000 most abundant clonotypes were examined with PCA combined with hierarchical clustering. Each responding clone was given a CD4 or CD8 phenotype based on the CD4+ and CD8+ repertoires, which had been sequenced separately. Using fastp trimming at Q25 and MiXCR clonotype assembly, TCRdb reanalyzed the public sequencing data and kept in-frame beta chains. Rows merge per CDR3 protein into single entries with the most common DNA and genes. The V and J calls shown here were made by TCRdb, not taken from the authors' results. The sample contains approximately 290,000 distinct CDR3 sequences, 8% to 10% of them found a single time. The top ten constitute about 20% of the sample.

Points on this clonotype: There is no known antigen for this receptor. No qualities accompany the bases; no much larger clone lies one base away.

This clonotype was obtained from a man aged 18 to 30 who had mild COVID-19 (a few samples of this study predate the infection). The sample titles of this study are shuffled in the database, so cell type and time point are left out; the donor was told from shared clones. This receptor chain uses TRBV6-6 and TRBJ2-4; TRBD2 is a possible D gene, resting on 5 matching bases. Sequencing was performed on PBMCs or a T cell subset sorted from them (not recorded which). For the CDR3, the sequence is CASNLRRPQAKNIQYF. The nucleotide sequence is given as TGTGCCAGCAATTTGCGGAGGCCCCAAGCCAAAAACATTCAGTACTTC.